A single T cell receptor beta chain is shown here with its context. The sample is drawn from a study of cytomegalovirus exposure and HLA in healthy donors. The PCR was carried out with 60 Vbeta primers and 13 Jbeta primers. This table comes from immunoSEQ multiplex PCR, and its TCRdb copy is limited to in-frame clones, with some not included. Of 110,000 to 150,000 clones listed, more than 60% were seen once; the top ten hold 3.3%. Specimen: PBMCs. This clonotype was obtained from a man in his forties in good health and CMV-seronegative.

As DNA, the CDR3 is TGCGCCAGCAGCTTGCCTCGGACAGGGGAGGCCTACGAGCAGTACTTC. It translates to CASSLPRTGEAYEQYF. The chain links TRBV5-1 to TRBJ2-7, with 9 bases aligning to TRBD1. The CDR3 length is 16 residues. CDR1 and CDR2 (germline): SGHRS, YFSETQ. Germline trimming cut 1 base from V and 2 bases from J; bases unmatched to any gene: 7.